These 23 T cell receptor beta chains were all obtained from the same sample, sequenced in a study of blood T cell repertoires in COVID-19. Assay: immunoSEQ multiplex PCR; the TCRdb copy retains only in-frame clones and omits some. This table has 150,000 to 200,000 clones, about 88% appearing once. The sample comprised peripheral blood. Every receptor here comes from a woman older than 75 in a cohort sampled during active or convalescent COVID-19.

This clone showed up just a few times. For the CDR3, the DNA is TGTGCCAGCATAGATACGGGGAGTAGGTATAACACTGAAGCTTTCTTT. It is translated as CASIDTGSRYNTEAFF. The V call is TRBV7-9, the J call TRBJ1-1; no clear D gene. The V gene's germline CDR1 is SEHNR and CDR2 FQNEAQ (reference sequence). The length of the CDR3 is 16 residues. Trimming cost V 7 bases and J 2 bases, with 20 bases left between them.

The CDR3 DNA reads TGTGCCAGCAGAAACACAGGGTGGAGCAATCAGCCCCAGCATTTT. The encoded protein is CASRNTGWSNQPQHF. The V call is TRBV6-5, the J call TRBJ1-5, with a possible D match to TRBD1 (6 bases). Trimming stripped 6 bases from V and 1 base from J, with 13 bases between. The CDR3 totals 15 residues. Germline values: CDR1 MNHEY, CDR2 SVGAGI.

This chain links TRBV11-2 with TRBJ1-2, with TRBD1 matching over 12 bases. Trimming took 1 base from V and 4 from J; bases not matched to a gene: 7. CDR1 SGHAT and CDR2 FQNNGV come from the germline V gene. The CDR3 loop spans 17 amino acids. The CDR3 protein is CASSLGGTGGGGYGYTF. CDR3 DNA: TGTGCCAGCAGCTTAGGTGGGACAGGGGGCGGCGGCTATGGCTACACCTTC.

CDR3: CASRVLAGDTGELFF. The CDR3, as DNA: TGTGCCAGCAGGGTACTAGCGGGAGACACCGGGGAGCTGTTTTTT. The chain employs TRBV2 and TRBJ2-2; the match to TRBD2 covers 11 bases. V shed 6 bases, J shed 3 bases, and the junction held 3 bases outside the gene matches. The CDR3 totals 15 residues. The V gene's germline CDR1 is SNHLY and CDR2 FYNNEI.

The genes are TRBV30 and TRBJ1-2, with D possibly being TRBD1 (5 bases). Trimming shortened V by 3 bases and J by 6 bases, and 14 bases separated the two germline ends. This CDR3 is 13 amino acids long. Germline loops: CDR1 GTSNPN, CDR2 SVGIG (reference sequence). DNA for the CDR3: TGTGCCTGGAGGGTGTTAAGGGGTGATGGCTACACCTTC. Its translation: CAWRVLRGDGYTF.

V and J are TRBV10-3 and TRBJ1-1; the match to TRBD1 covers 12 bases. Germline loops: CDR1 ENHRY, CDR2 SYGVKD. The CDR3 extends over 16 amino acids. Trimming at V came to 4 bases and at J to 3 bases, leaving 6 bases not matched to a gene. CDR3 sequence reads: CAISAGQGAQDTEAFF. DNA for the CDR3: TGTGCCATCAGTGCGGGACAGGGGGCACAGGACACTGAAGCTTTCTTT.

V is TRBV5-8 and J is TRBJ2-5; 9 bases agree with TRBD1. V gave up 0 bases and J gave up 5 bases; unmatched junction bases: 2. Per germline, CDR1 SGHTS and CDR2 YDEGEE. There are 14 residues in the CDR3. The CDR3 nucleotides are TGTGCCAGCAGCTTGGCGGGACAGGGTGAGACCCAGTACTTC. Translating gives CASSLAGQGETQYF.

This rearrangement joins TRBV2 to TRBJ2-6; 7 bases map to TRBD2. The CDR3 runs 18 residues. The germline V gene has CDR1 SNHLY and CDR2 FYNNEI. V lost 3 bases to trimming and J lost 5 bases; unmatched junction nucleotides: 13. For the CDR3, the DNA is TGTGCCAGCAGTGAGGGTGTGGCGGGAGTAGTCTGGGCCAACGTCCTGACTTTC. Translated, it gives CASSEGVAGVVWANVLTF.

The rearrangement links TRBV25-1 to TRBJ1-4, with a weak D call TRBD1 (5 bases). The V end lost 3 bases, the J end lost 4 bases, and 12 bases lay between the germline ends. From germline, CDR1 is MGHDK and CDR2 SYGVNS. This CDR3 is 15 amino acids long. The CDR3 protein is CASSDPQGFNEKLFF. The CDR3 coding sequence is TGTGCCAGCAGTGACCCTCAGGGATTTAATGAAAAACTGTTTTTT.

The J gene is TRBJ2-7, the V gene TRBV18, with D perhaps matching TRBD1 (6 bases). The V and J ends lost 2 bases and 0 bases respectively, with 20 bases between them. The germline V gene encodes CDR1 KGHSH and CDR2 LQKENI. This CDR3 is built from 18 residues. The CDR3 bases are TGTGCCAGCTCACCATTATTCCGGGACACCATTAGCTCCTACGAGCAGTACTTC. This encodes CASSPLFRDTISSYEQYF.

The chain couples TRBV11-2 to TRBJ1-4, with D hard to call. The germline V and J ends were trimmed by 0 bases and 0 bases, with 8 bases remaining between them. Germline CDR1 and CDR2: SGHAT and FQNNGV. This CDR3 region has 16 residues. The CDR3 DNA sequence: TGTGCCAGCAGCTTAGATGGGCTGTCAACTAATGAAAAACTGTTTTTT. Protein: CASSLDGLSTNEKLFF.

The genes are TRBV5-6 and TRBJ2-7; TRBD1 agrees at 9 bases. The germline V gene has CDR1 SGHDT and CDR2 YYEEEE. The CDR3 contains 15 residues. The V segment lost 5 bases and the J segment 0 bases; nucleotides outside the gene matches: 6. The CDR3 coding sequence is TGTGCCAGCAGTCCCGGGACAGGGAGCTCCTACGAGCAGTACGTC. Residues: CASSPGTGSSYEQYV.

The chain has TRBV10-3 and TRBJ1-3; D is ambiguous. Trimming pared 8 bases from V and 2 bases from J, leaving 10 bases between. CDR1 is ENHRY, CDR2 SYGVKD, per germline. The CDR3 consists of 13 residues. This CDR3 is CAIGGTAGNTIYF. The CDR3 DNA is TGTGCCATCGGTGGTACTGCTGGAAACACCATATATTTT.

This chain joins TRBV5-1 and TRBJ2-1; 10 positions match TRBD2. CDR1 and CDR2 from the germline V gene are SGHRS and YFSETQ. The CDR3 is made up of 20 amino acids. The J segment lost 3 bases and the V segment lost 0 bases, leaving 15 bases of the junction unmatched. This CDR3 reads CASSLGTSGPKGRGYNEQFF. CDR3 bases: TGCGCCAGCAGCTTGGGGACTAGCGGCCCCAAAGGGAGGGGCTACAATGAGCAGTTCTTC.

This chain uses TRBV11-2 with TRBJ2-1; 12 nucleotides align to TRBD2. The trim removed 5 bases at V and 8 bases at J, leaving 16 bases unmatched. Germline V gene data show CDR1 as SGHAT and CDR2 as FQNNGV. The CDR3 is 18 residues long. This chain's CDR3 is CASSQFRRWTSGNDEQFF. The CDR3 nucleotides are TGTGCCAGCAGCCAATTCCGGCGTTGGACTAGCGGGAACGATGAGCAGTTCTTC. The whole variable domain, filled in from reference TRBV11-2 and TRBJ2-1, reads EAGVAQSPRYKIIEKRQSVAFWCNPISGHATLYWYQQILGQGPKLLIQFQNNGVVDDSQLPKDRFSAERLKGVDSTLKIQPAKLEDSAVYLCASSQFRRWTSGNDEQFFGPGTRLTVL.

This clone showed up just once. The chain recombines TRBV9 with TRBJ1-5, with D possibly being TRBD1 (5 bases). The CDR3 totals 15 residues. CDR1 is SGDLS, CDR2 YYNGEE, per germline. V was pared by 2 bases and J by 7 bases, with 16 bases between. Here the CDR3 DNA reads TGTGCCAGCAGCGTTGGGGCCGGTTTAGGGCAGCCCCAGCATTTT. It encodes CASSVGAGLGQPQHF.

Here the CDR3 reads CASTYRDTIYF. CDR3 sequence (DNA): TGTGCCAGCACCTATCGGGACACCATATATTTT. The rearrangement uses TRBV28 and TRBJ1-3; D is unclear. Germline values: CDR1 MDHEN, CDR2 SYDVKM. The CDR3 runs 11 residues. Trimming removed 7 bases at V and 8 bases at J, with 9 bases between.

The chain couples TRBV2 to TRBJ1-1, with D possibly being TRBD1 (5 bases). This CDR3 contains 14 residues. V lost 3 bases and J lost 14, with 22 bases in between. The germline V gene has CDR1 SNHLY and CDR2 FYNNEI. CDR3 nucleotides: TGTGCCAGCAGTGACAGAAGAAGGGACTCCGCGGCCTTCTTT. Translated: CASSDRRRDSAAFF.

The rearrangement links TRBV27 to TRBJ1-4; the match to TRBD1 covers 7 bases. The V and J ends lost 5 bases and 6 bases, in that order; junction bases with no gene match: 6. CDR3 length: 14 residues. The germline V gene encodes CDR1 MNHEY and CDR2 SMNVEV (reference sequence). CDR3 amino acids: CASSRQGHHEKLFF. The CDR3 DNA follows: TGTGCCAGCAGTCGACAGGGACATCATGAAAAACTGTTTTTT. The variable domain in full, completed from reference TRBV27 and TRBJ1-4, reads EAQVTQNPRYLITVTGKKLTVTCSQNMNHEYMSWYRQDPGLGLRQIYYSMNVEVTDKGDVPEGYKVSRKEKRNFPLILESPSPNQTSLYFCASSRQGHHEKLFFGSGTQLSVL.

This clone was recorded only once. The J gene is TRBJ2-1, the V gene TRBV5-5, with D possibly TRBD1 on 5 matching bases. In germline, CDR1 is SGHKS, CDR2 YYEKEE (reference sequence). Trimming removed 6 bases at V and 6 bases at J, with 16 bases between. This CDR3 comprises 14 residues. The chain's CDR3 is CASTSKGQLNEQFF. The CDR3 DNA reads TGTGCCAGCACCTCCAAGGGGCAGCTCAATGAGCAGTTCTTC.

The genes are TRBV6-1 and TRBJ1-1; TRBD1 matches at 8 bases. V was clipped by 1 base and J by 4 bases; unmatched bases: 14. The V gene's germline CDR1 is MNHNS and CDR2 SASEGT. There are 18 residues in the CDR3. The CDR3 DNA follows: TGTGCCAGCAGTGAAGTCCCCCCAGGGGGCGAGATCGGCACTGAAGCTTTCTTT. Translated, it gives CASSEVPPGGEIGTEAFF.

The chain is built from TRBV30 and TRBJ2-5; tentative D call: TRBD2 (6 bases). CDR1 and CDR2 from the germline V gene are GTSNPN and SVGIG (reference sequence). This CDR3 spans 13 amino acids. The V end was cut by 5 bases, the J end by 5 bases, with 15 bases between. CDR3 loop: CAWGTDPMETQYF. DNA for the CDR3: TGTGCCTGGGGGACTGACCCGATGGAGACCCAGTACTTC.

This rearrangement joins TRBV3-1 (or the pseudogene TRBV3-2) to TRBJ1-5; D perhaps matches TRBD1 (6 bases). V was shortened by 5 bases and J by 15 bases, with 23 bases between the two germline ends. This CDR3 has 14 residues. Germline values: CDR1 LGHDT, CDR2 YNNKEL (reference sequence). The CDR3 coding sequence is TGTGCCAGCAGCTATCGAGGGGGTACAGGGCCCATGCATTTT. Translation: CASSYRGGTGPMHF.